This T cell receptor beta chain was profiled in a study of molecular identifiers for immune sequencing clone quantification listed by TCRdb under 2018. For the study in its entirety: For a replicate experiment, the RNA from either around 20,000 or 99,000 naive CD8 T cells was divided into five aliquots, and four of those aliquots went on to sequencing. The study was a methods study using CD8 T cells to benchmark molecular-identifier clustering-based TCR repertoire sequencing (MIDCIRS) and TCR RNA copy counting.

Reading the germline V gene gives CDR1 LGHNA and CDR2 YSLEER. Between the V and J ends, shortened by 0 bases and 4 bases respectively, the junction contains 9 bases. The CDR3 sequence holds 14 residues, the cysteine and phenylalanine included. Only the CDR3 portion is preserved as DNA: 42 bases, with reading frame beginning at the first base. Naive CD8 T cell libraries were made from around 18,000 to 910,000 sorted cells using 10%, 30% or 50% of purified RNA. Naive CD8 T cells were FACS-sorted as CD8+CD4-CCR7+CD45RA+ on a BD FACSAria II into RLT Plus buffer. To test detection sensitivity, Jurkat RNA equal to ten TCR copies was added to samples of about 20,000-1,000,000 naive CD8 T cells. CD8 T cells were enriched with RosetteSep CD8+ T Cell Enrichment Cocktail and Ficoll-Paque, followed by ACK red cell lysis. The library was prepared using PCR. Sequencing took place on an Illumina HiSeq 4000. Bulk TCR libraries were prepared as previously described, using TCR primers listed in Table S5. Total RNA was purified with the Qiagen AllPrep DNA/RNA kit. Before analysis, reads from multiple sequencing runs of one library were combined. From the authors' description of their analysis: Reads were retained only if an exact TCR constant sequence was present, and the retained reads were trimmed to 150 nt and grouped according to their 12-nt molecular barcodes. Reads inside each barcode group were sub-clustered using a 15% Levenshtein threshold, and a quality-weighted consensus sequence was constructed for each RNA molecule. Non-functional sequences were filtered out, along with any lower-count sequence sitting one edit away from another sequence. Based on a fit of two negative binomial distributions, barcode sub-clusters having less than 20% of the maximum read count were discarded. TCRdb trimmed the raw reads at Q25, called clones with MiXCR and kept productive beta chains. CDR3 protein sequences are deduplicated, and each keeps its most common genes and DNA. These V and J calls rely on TCRdb rather than the paper's analysis. This sample comprises tens of thousands of distinct CDR3 sequences, less than 20% of them detected only once. The ten largest clones take up approximately 1% of the sample.

This clonotype was seen at least ten times. Its recognized antigen is unknown. Base quality data are lacking; no much larger clone is found one base away. The study at large found these results: The naive libraries included spiked-in Jurkat TCR RNA (about ten copies' worth), and this Jurkat TCR RNA is not part of the donor repertoire. When barcode sub-clustering was not used, chimeric consensus sequences inflated TCR diversity, with chimeras reaching as high as 47%. Even against a background of some 920,000 naive CD8 T cells, spiked-in Jurkat TCR RNA amounting to a single cell's worth was reported to be detectable. The sizes of highly expanded clones could end up underestimated when identical TCR molecules share a barcode. Modeling indicated 2.5 to 3.5 TCR RNA copies recovered per cell, compared with approximately 10 by digital PCR, which implies a capture efficiency of approximately 30%. In CMV-specific effector cells, clones with more than 20 RNA copies contained over 99% of molecules, whereas in naive cells such clones contained under 1% of molecules.

Sequences were obtained from naive CD8+ T cells from blood, with Jurkat cell RNA spiked in. The meaning of the sample's cell subset or site label: FACS-sorted CD8+CD4-CCR7+CD45RA+ naive T cells. The chain was built from TRBV4-3 and TRBJ1-1; the best D guess is TRBD1, with 6 bases matching. This receptor was taken from a human donor in good health. Some libraries in this study had Jurkat cell RNA spiked in. The DNA is as follows: TGCGCCAGCAGCCAAGATAGGGGGGTCACTGAAGCTTTCTTT. It translates to CASSQDRGVTEAFF.